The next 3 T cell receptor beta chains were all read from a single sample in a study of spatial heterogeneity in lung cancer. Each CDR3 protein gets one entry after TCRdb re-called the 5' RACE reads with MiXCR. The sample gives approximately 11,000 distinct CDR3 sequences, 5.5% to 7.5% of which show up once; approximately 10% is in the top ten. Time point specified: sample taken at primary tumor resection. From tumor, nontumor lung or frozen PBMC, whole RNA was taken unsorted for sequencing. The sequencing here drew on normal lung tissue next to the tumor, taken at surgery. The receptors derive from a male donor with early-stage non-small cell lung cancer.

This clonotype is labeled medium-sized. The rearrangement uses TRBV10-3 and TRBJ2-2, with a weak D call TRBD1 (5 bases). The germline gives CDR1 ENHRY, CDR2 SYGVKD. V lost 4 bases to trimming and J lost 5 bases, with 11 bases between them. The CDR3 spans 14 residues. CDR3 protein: CAISAASGTGELFF. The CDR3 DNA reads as TGTGCCATCAGTGCTGCTTCAGGGACCGGGGAGCTGTTTTTT.

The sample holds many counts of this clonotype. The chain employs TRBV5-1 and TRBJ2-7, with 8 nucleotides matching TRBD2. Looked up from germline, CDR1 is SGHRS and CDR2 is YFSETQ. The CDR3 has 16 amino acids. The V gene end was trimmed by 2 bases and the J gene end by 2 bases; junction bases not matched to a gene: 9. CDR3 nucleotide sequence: TGCGCCAGCAGCTTTTCTGGGAATAGCGGGACCTACGAGCAGTACTTC. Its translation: CASSFSGNSGTYEQYF.

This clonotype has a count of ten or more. The CDR3 DNA reads as TGCGCCAGCAGCCAAGGCTTGGACAGCTACGAGCAGTACTTC. Residues: CASSQGLDSYEQYF. The chain recombines TRBV4-3 with TRBJ2-7, with D perhaps TRBD1 (6 bases). Trimming took off 1 base at V and 3 bases at J, with 10 bases between the two ends. The CDR3 has 14 amino acids. Germline loops: CDR1 LGHNA, CDR2 YSLEER.